These 29 T cell receptor beta chains share one sample of origin, sequenced in a study of blood T cell repertoires in COVID-19. Using immunoSEQ multiplex PCR, the repertoire was profiled, and TCRdb retains in-frame clones only, with some absent. The profile covers around 250,000 clones, with over 70% appearing a single time and about a tenth taken by the ten largest. Sequencing input: peripheral blood. These receptors originate from a woman aged 70-85 years with COVID-19, enrolled during active disease.

The chain uses TRBV28 and TRBJ2-7; 8 nucleotides match TRBD1. Trimming removed 0 bases from V and 4 bases from J; junction bases left unmatched: 5. Looked up from germline, CDR1 is MDHEN and CDR2 is SYDVKM. The CDR3 covers 15 residues. For the CDR3, the DNA is TGTGCCAGCAGTTTATGGGGACAGGTCGGGTACGAGCAGTACTTC. Protein product: CASSLWGQVGYEQYF.

The chain recombines TRBV7-2 with TRBJ1-2, with TRBD1 matching over 7 bases. Germline loops: CDR1 SGHTA, CDR2 FQGNSA. The CDR3 has 15 amino acids. The junction had 10 bases not matched to a gene; V was cut back by 5 bases and J by 4 bases. CDR3 region: CASSPRQGASYGYTF. CDR3 sequence (DNA): TGTGCCAGCAGCCCAAGACAGGGCGCATCCTATGGCTACACCTTC. Supplemented by reference TRBV7-2 and TRBJ1-2, the full variable domain reads GAGVSQSPSNKVTEKGKDVELRCDPISGHTALYWYRQSLGQGLEFLIYFQGNSAPDKSGLPSDRFSAERTGGSVSTLTIQRTQQEDSAVYLCASSPRQGASYGYTFGSGTRLTVV.

This chain connects TRBV7-2 to TRBJ1-3; 9 bases align to TRBD1. The CDR3 has 15 residues. CDR1 is SGHTA and CDR2 is FQGNSA in the germline V gene. V trimming: 0 bases; J trimming: 8 bases; junction bases outside the gene matches: 5. This CDR3 reads CASSLAGTGMDTIYF. CDR3 nucleotides: TGTGCCAGCAGCTTAGCGGGGACAGGGATGGACACCATATATTTT.

This clone came up once. The gene calls are TRBV7-2 and TRBJ1-4; 9 positions match TRBD1. Germline values: CDR1 SGHTA, CDR2 FQGNSA. There are 14 residues in the CDR3. Trimming at V came to 5 bases and at J to 7 bases, leaving 5 bases not matched to a gene. CDR3 sequence (DNA): TGTGCCAGCAGCCCCCGGACAGGGGTTGAAAAACTGTTTTTT. It codes for CASSPRTGVEKLFF.

This rearrangement joins TRBV10-3 to TRBJ1-3; a weak D match, TRBD1 (5 bases). CDR1 is ENHRY, CDR2 SYGVKD, per germline. The CDR3 loop spans 13 amino acids. V lost 10 bases to trimming and J lost 2 bases, with 12 bases between them. The CDR3 sequence is CATAGQTGNTIYF. For the CDR3, the DNA is TGTGCCACAGCAGGGCAGACTGGAAACACCATATATTTT.

CDR3 region: CASSHSGRSSYEQYF. The CDR3, as DNA: TGTGCCAGCAGCCACAGCGGGAGGAGCTCCTACGAGCAGTACTTC. The J gene is TRBJ2-7, the V gene TRBV5-4; TRBD2 agrees at 9 bases. With V trimmed by 4 bases and J by 0 bases, 5 bases remained unmatched. This CDR3 spans 15 amino acids. Germline values: CDR1 SGHNT, CDR2 YYREEE (reference sequence).

V usage is TRBV11-2 and J usage is TRBJ1-4, with TRBD1 matching 7 bases. CDR3 size: 16 residues. V gave up 8 bases and J gave up 5 bases; unmatched junction bases: 14. Germline loops: CDR1 SGHAT, CDR2 FQNNGV. This CDR3 reads CASGTRRDSLNEKLFF. CDR3 in DNA: TGTGCCAGCGGAACACGAAGGGACAGTCTAAATGAAAAACTGTTTTTT.

J is TRBJ2-1 and V is TRBV24-1; TRBD1 aligns across 7 bases. This CDR3 contains 16 residues. With 7 bases clipped from V and 3 bases from J, the junction kept 11 bases outside the gene matches. CDR1 is KGHDR and CDR2 is SFDVKD in the germline V gene. DNA for the CDR3: TGTGCCACCAGATCAGGTAAACAGGGGAGCTACAATGAGCAGTTCTTC. Translated, it gives CATRSGKQGSYNEQFF.

This chain uses TRBV2 with TRBJ1-1; 7 bases fit TRBD1. The germline CDR1 and CDR2 sequences are SNHLY and FYNNEI. CDR3 length: 13 amino acids. The V segment lost 6 bases and the J segment 6 bases; nucleotides outside the gene matches: 7. In DNA, the CDR3 is TGTGCCAGCAGGAGGGGGCAGTTCGCTGAAGCTTTCTTT. Its protein product is CASRRGQFAEAFF.

The chain uses TRBV18 and TRBJ2-2, with TRBD1 matching over 10 bases. CDR3 length: 18 residues. The J segment lost 6 bases and the V segment lost 4 bases, leaving 14 bases of the junction unmatched. Germline CDR1 KGHSH, CDR2 LQKENI. This CDR3 is CASSRGQGEAGRPGELFF. The DNA for the CDR3 is TGTGCCAGCTCACGAGGACAGGGGGAAGCTGGGAGACCCGGGGAGCTGTTTTTT.

The chain recombines TRBV4-1 with TRBJ1-1, with TRBD1 matching 9 bases. The trim removed 2 bases at V and 6 bases at J, leaving 10 bases unmatched. The CDR3 covers 16 residues. Germline V gene sequence: CDR1 MGHRA, CDR2 YSYEKL. DNA of the CDR3: TGCGCCAGCAGCCAACAGGGACAGGGTATATGGGCTGAAGCTTTCTTT. It is translated as CASSQQGQGIWAEAFF.

A remark on this clone: A junction boundary mismatches the germline segment, possibly from a read error. This chain uses TRBV6-5 with TRBJ2-7; 7 bases line up with TRBD2. This CDR3 is 14 amino acids long. Germline loops: CDR1 MNHEY, CDR2 SVGAGI. The CDR3 here is CASTLAALSHEQYF. The DNA of the CDR3 is TGTGCCAGTACCCTAGCGGCCCTCTCCCACGAGCAGTACTTC.

The rearrangement links TRBV19 to TRBJ1-2; the D gene is possibly TRBD1 (5 bases). Per the germline V gene, CDR1 is LNHDA and CDR2 is SQIVND (reference sequence). CDR3 length: 15 residues. V was pared by 7 bases and J by 8 bases, with 23 bases between. The CDR3 DNA reads as TGTGCCAGTATTTCTACCCGGGCAGGGCAAGGCGGCTACACCTTC. Protein product: CASISTRAGQGGYTF.

The V call is TRBV7-9, the J call TRBJ1-2; no reliable D call. Germline CDR1 and CDR2: SEHNR and FQNEAQ (reference sequence). V gave up 5 bases and J gave up 0 bases, with 16 bases separating them. The length of the CDR3 is 16 residues. The CDR3 spells CASSPSRSPPNYGYTF. The CDR3 region has the DNA TGTGCCAGCAGCCCGTCTCGGTCTCCTCCTAACTATGGCTACACCTTC. Full variable domain (rest looked up from reference TRBV7-9 and TRBJ1-2): DTGVSQNPRHKITKRGQNVTFRCDPISEHNRLYWYRQTLGQGPEFLTYFQNEAQLEKSRLLSDRFSAERPKGSFSTLEIQRTEQGDSAMYLCASSPSRSPPNYGYTFGSGTRLTVV.

V and J are TRBV6-5 and TRBJ1-1, with 7 bases fitting TRBD1. Germline V gives CDR1 MNHEY, CDR2 SVGAGI. J lost 3 bases, V lost 8 bases, and 6 bases had no gene match. This CDR3 has 13 amino acids. Written as DNA, the CDR3 is TGTGCCAGCCGGGACAGCTCAGACACTGAAGCTTTCTTT. As protein: CASRDSSDTEAFF.

This clone was picked up one time. The chain recombines TRBV7-2 with TRBJ1-1, with D tentatively TRBD1 (5 bases). V lost 5 bases and J lost 8, with 12 bases in between. Germline CDR1 is SGHTA and CDR2 is FQGNSA. CDR3 length equals 12 residues. CDR3 sequence reads: CASSHQQVEAFF. The CDR3 coding sequence is TGTGCCAGCAGCCATCAACAGGTGGAAGCTTTCTTT. The full variable domain, with the rest looked up from reference TRBV7-2 and TRBJ1-1, is GAGVSQSPSNKVTEKGKDVELRCDPISGHTALYWYRQSLGQGLEFLIYFQGNSAPDKSGLPSDRFSAERTGGSVSTLTIQRTQQEDSAVYLCASSHQQVEAFFGQGTRLTVV.

The gene calls are TRBV5-5 and TRBJ2-4; TRBD2 matches 12 bases. J gave up 4 bases and V 1 base, and 3 bases lay outside the gene matches. Looked up from germline, CDR1 is SGHKS and CDR2 is YYEKEE (reference sequence). This CDR3 is 16 amino acids long. The CDR3 DNA reads as TGTGCCAGCAGCTTGTTTCTAGCGGGAGGGAAAAACATTCAGTACTTC. This gives the protein CASSLFLAGGKNIQYF.

The chain joins TRBV30 to TRBJ1-4; TRBD1 aligns across 9 bases. This CDR3 has 13 residues. Looked up from germline, CDR1 is GTSNPN and CDR2 is SVGIG (reference sequence). V lost 5 bases to trimming and J lost 6 bases; unmatched junction nucleotides: 4. The DNA for the CDR3 is TGTGCCTGGGGGGGACAGGGAGATGAAAAACTGTTTTTT. Encoded protein: CAWGGQGDEKLFF.

This clone appeared a few times. The gene calls are TRBV3-1 (or the pseudogene TRBV3-2) and TRBJ1-2; D unresolved. Trimming took off 5 bases at V and 8 bases at J, with 15 bases between the two ends. The germline V gene encodes CDR1 LGHDT and CDR2 YNNKEL (reference sequence). The CDR3 runs to 13 residues. This CDR3 reads CASSSRDWRGYTF. The CDR3 region has the DNA TGTGCCAGCAGCTCCCGCGACTGGAGGGGCTACACCTTC.

This chain joins TRBV30 and TRBJ2-7; tentatively, D is TRBD1 (6 bases). The germline CDR1 and CDR2 sequences are GTSNPN and SVGIG (reference sequence). V lost 5 bases, J lost 2 bases, and 10 bases lay in between. This CDR3 has 12 residues. CDR3 residues: CAWDRSAYEQYF. As DNA, the CDR3 is TGTGCCTGGGACAGGTCAGCCTACGAGCAGTACTTC.

J is TRBJ1-5 and V is TRBV19; TRBD1 aligns across 9 bases. V lost 6 bases and J lost 2; bases outside the gene matches: 5. This CDR3 has 15 amino acids. Germline V gene data show CDR1 as LNHDA and CDR2 as SQIVND (reference sequence). The CDR3 DNA sequence: TGTGCCAGTAGAGACCGGGACAGGGGCAATCAGCCCCAGCATTTT. It codes for CASRDRDRGNQPQHF.

This CDR3 reads CASSLGWLAASNEQFF. The CDR3 DNA follows: TGCGCCAGCAGCTTGGGATGGCTAGCGGCTTCAAATGAGCAGTTCTTC. The rearrangement uses TRBV5-1 and TRBJ2-1; 7 bases agree with TRBD2. The V and J ends lost 0 bases and 7 bases, in that order; junction bases with no gene match: 10. CDR1 is SGHRS, CDR2 YFSETQ, per germline. The CDR3 sequence is 16 residues long. Drawing the rest from reference TRBV5-1 and TRBJ2-1, the complete variable domain is KAGVTQTPRYLIKTRGQQVTLSCSPISGHRSVSWYQQTPGQGLQFLFEYFSETQRNKGNFPGRFSGRQFSNSRSEMNVSTLELGDSALYLCASSLGWLAASNEQFFGPGTRLTVL.

The V and J genes are TRBV19 and TRBJ2-1; 9 bases fit TRBD1. This CDR3 spans 13 amino acids. Germline V gene sequence: CDR1 LNHDA, CDR2 SQIVND (reference sequence). V trimming: 5 bases; J trimming: 8 bases; junction bases outside the gene matches: 4. The CDR3 DNA reads TGTGCCAGTAGTGAACAGGGGGCCGATGAGCAGTTCTTC. Protein sequence: CASSEQGADEQFF.

This chain connects TRBV19 to TRBJ1-1, with 7 bases fitting TRBD1. Germline V gene lookup returns CDR1 LNHDA and CDR2 SQIVND (reference sequence). This CDR3 is built from 16 residues. The V segment lost 3 bases and the J segment 4 bases; nucleotides outside the gene matches: 11. The chain's CDR3 is CASSIRATGVRTEAFF. The DNA for the CDR3 is TGTGCCAGTAGTATTAGGGCAACAGGGGTTCGCACTGAAGCTTTCTTT.

CDR3 loop: CASSIGPPVGQPQHF. The CDR3 DNA follows: TGTGCCAGTAGTATAGGCCCCCCAGTTGGTCAGCCCCAGCATTTT. This chain links TRBV19 with TRBJ1-5; D call uncertain. Trimming removed 1 base at V and 6 bases at J, with 13 bases between. The CDR3 is 15 amino acids. Germline V gives CDR1 LNHDA, CDR2 SQIVND (reference sequence). The full variable domain, its missing parts supplied by reference TRBV19 and TRBJ1-5, is DGGITQSPKYLFRKEGQNVTLSCEQNLNHDAMYWYRQDPGQGLRLIYYSQIVNDFQKGDIAEGYSVSREKKESFPLTVTSAQKNPTAFYLCASSIGPPVGQPQHFGDGTRLSIL.

V gene TRBV7-3 combines with J gene TRBJ2-2; 13 positions match TRBD2. Trimming took 0 bases from V and 6 from J; bases not matched to a gene: 1. Germline CDR1 and CDR2: SGHTA and FQGTGA. This CDR3 contains 16 residues. The CDR3 nucleotides are TGTGCCAGCAGCTTAACACTAGCGGGAGGGGCCGGGGAGCTGTTTTTT. Protein product: CASSLTLAGGAGELFF.

The rearrangement links TRBV9 to TRBJ2-7, with 11 bases matching TRBD2. The germline V gene has CDR1 SGDLS and CDR2 YYNGEE. The J segment lost 5 bases and the V segment lost 3 bases, leaving 7 bases of the junction unmatched. The CDR3 length is 15 residues. The CDR3 bases are TGTGCCAGCAGCGCCCAGCCGGGACTAGCGGACGAGCAGTACTTC. It codes for CASSAQPGLADEQYF.

This rearrangement joins TRBV5-6 to TRBJ1-6, with D possibly matching TRBD1 (6 bases). Between the trimmed V and J ends, which lost 7 bases and 12 bases, there was a span of 20 bases. Germline-derived CDR1 and CDR2 are SGHDT and YYEEEE. The CDR3 contains 14 residues. The CDR3 loop reads CASSPGQMNIPLHF. The CDR3 region has the DNA TGTGCCAGCTCCCCGGGACAAATGAATATACCCCTCCACTTT.

This sequence joins TRBV5-1 and TRBJ2-1; 11 nucleotides align to TRBD1. Trimming took 2 bases from V and 10 from J; bases not matched to a gene: 5. This CDR3 spans 14 amino acids. The germline CDR1 and CDR2 sequences are SGHRS and YFSETQ. The CDR3 DNA sequence: TGCGCCAGCAGCTTAGGACAGGGGGCGAGGGAGCAGTTCTTC. Translation: CASSLGQGAREQFF.